These 17 T cell receptor beta chains were all obtained from the same sample, sequenced in a study of glioma-infiltrating T cells. Amplification of TCR alpha and beta CDR3 regions from RNA used iRepertoire nested multiplex PCR. TCRdb used MiXCR to reprocess the multiplex PCR reads, holding one entry per CDR3 protein. The sample has approximately 140,000 distinct CDR3 sequences, roughly a quarter seen once; the top ten hold about 30%. Sample: glioma tissue, nonneoplastic brain tissue, or PBMCs (not recorded which). Every receptor here comes from a human donor with low-grade glioma or glioblastoma, undergoing nonglioma brain surgery, or in good health (not recorded which).

This clonotype came up many times. V gene TRBV12-3 or TRBV12-4 combines with J gene TRBJ2-3; tentative D call: TRBD1 (5 bases). CDR3 length: 14 residues. Trimming removed 1 base from V and 2 bases from J, with 7 bases in between. The CDR3 DNA reads TGTGCCAGCAGTTTAGTCAGGGCCACAGATACGCAGTATTTT. Translated: CASSLVRATDTQYF.

This clonotype was seen only a few times. The chain carries TRBV28 and TRBJ2-5; 10 nucleotides align to TRBD2. Germline CDR1 is MDHEN and CDR2 is SYDVKM. The trim removed 3 bases at V and 6 bases at J, leaving 10 bases unmatched. This CDR3 has 16 residues. The CDR3 sequence is CASSFPPGLAKKTQYF. CDR3 DNA sequence: TGTGCCAGCAGTTTCCCACCGGGACTAGCGAAAAAGACCCAGTACTTC. Combining the CDR3 with reference TRBV28 and TRBJ2-5 gives the whole variable domain DVKVTQSSRYLVKRTGEKVFLECVQDMDHENMFWYRQDPGLGLRLIYFSYDVKMKEKGDIPEGYSVSREKKERFSLILESASTNQTSMYLCASSFPPGLAKKTQYFGPGTRLLVL.

Only a few counts were recorded for this clonotype. This chain uses TRBV20-1 with TRBJ2-7, with 7 bases that match TRBD1. Per germline, CDR1 DFQATT and CDR2 SNEGSKA (reference sequence). CDR3 size: 13 residues. The CDR3 DNA reads as TGCAGCCCCCGGGACAGAAGCTCCTACGAGCAGTACGTC. It is translated as CSPRDRSSYEQYV.

The J gene is TRBJ1-1, the V gene TRBV12-3 or TRBV12-4, with D uncertain. This CDR3 is 11 amino acids long. With 3 bases removed from V and 11 bases from J, the gap between germline ends came to 10 bases. CDR3 DNA: TGTGCCAGCAGTTTGGGGTTGAGCGCTTTCTTT. Residues: CASSLGLSAFF.

This chain connects TRBV12-3 or TRBV12-4 to TRBJ2-5, with D possibly matching TRBD2 (5 bases). V lost 3 bases, J lost 4 bases, and 27 bases lay in between. The CDR3 is made up of 19 amino acids. The CDR3 DNA reads TGTGCCAGCAGTTTTACCCCCCTCAGTGGGAGCGGTAGAGGAGAGACCCAGTACTTC. Translating it yields CASSFTPLSGSGRGETQYF.

The genes are TRBV7-3 and TRBJ1-2; TRBD1 agrees at 9 bases. The CDR3 runs 13 residues. V trimming: 9 bases; J trimming: 4 bases; junction bases outside the gene matches: 6. Germline V gives CDR1 SGHTA, CDR2 FQGTGA. CDR3 sequence (DNA): TGTGCCAGGGGACAGGGCGGGTCCTATGGCTACACCTTC. Translation gives CARGQGGSYGYTF.

This clonotype was observed at least ten times. V and J are TRBV20-1 and TRBJ2-5; D unresolved. The V gene's germline CDR1 is DFQATT and CDR2 SNEGSKA (reference sequence). The CDR3 length is 12 residues. The germline V and J ends were trimmed by 0 bases and 7 bases, with 9 bases remaining between them. This chain's CDR3 is CSAREPPRTQYF. The CDR3 region has the DNA TGCAGTGCTAGAGAGCCCCCCCGGACCCAGTACTTC.

The chain uses TRBV19 and TRBJ1-2; TRBD1 matches 9 bases. The J segment lost 6 bases and the V segment lost 7 bases, leaving 3 bases of the junction unmatched. CDR1 is LNHDA, CDR2 SQIVND, per germline (reference sequence). This CDR3 is 12 amino acids long. In nucleotides, the CDR3 is TGTGCCAGTACCACAGGGGGCGATGGCTACACCTTC. Translation gives CASTTGGDGYTF. Together with reference TRBV19 and TRBJ1-2, the CDR3 gives the full variable domain: DGGITQSPKYLFRKEGQNVTLSCEQNLNHDAMYWYRQDPGQGLRLIYYSQIVNDFQKGDIAEGYSVSREKKESFPLTVTSAQKNPTAFYLCASTTGGDGYTFGSGTRLTVV.

This clonotype has only one observation. This chain uses TRBV12-3 or TRBV12-4 with TRBJ2-3, with 13 bases that match TRBD2. The V gene end was trimmed by 4 bases and the J gene end by 5 bases; junction bases not matched to a gene: 18. The CDR3 totals 20 residues. CDR3 sequence reads: CASSSAEGLAGPEPRDTQYF. DNA for the CDR3: TGTGCCAGCAGTTCCGCGGAGGGACTAGCGGGACCCGAGCCGCGAGATACGCAGTATTTT.

In its sample, this clonotype was seen once. Mismatch with germline at one junction end may stem from a read error. The genes are TRBV19 and TRBJ1-1, with TRBD1 matching 8 bases. Per germline, CDR1 LNHDA and CDR2 SQIVND (reference sequence). The CDR3 has 13 amino acids. The CDR3 spells CASSWDRNTVAFF. The CDR3 DNA sequence: TGTGCCAGTTCATGGGACAGGAACACTGTAGCTTTCTTT.

In its sample, this clonotype was seen a few times. The chain joins TRBV6-2 or TRBV6-3 to TRBJ2-7, with TRBD1 as a possible D gene (6 bases). This CDR3 region has 15 residues. Germline loops: CDR1 MNHEY, CDR2 SVGEGT. V gave up 5 bases and J gave up 1 base, with 15 bases separating them. As DNA, the CDR3 is TGTGCCAGCAGTGAACAGGGTGACGGATCCTACGAGCAGTACGTC. This sequence encodes CASSEQGDGSYEQYV.

This clonotype was counted between two and nine times. The chain couples TRBV24-1 to TRBJ2-3; D tentatively reads TRBD1 or TRBD2 (5 bases each). This CDR3 is built from 16 residues. Germline loops: CDR1 KGHDR, CDR2 SFDVKD. V lost 9 bases and J 4 bases, leaving 22 bases between the germline ends. In DNA, the CDR3 is TGTGCCACCCGTCCTGGGGAGCGGAAAGGGGCAGATACGCAGTATTTT. Its translation: CATRPGERKGADTQYF.

The J gene is TRBJ2-3, the V gene TRBV5-1; 7 bases agree with TRBD2. The germline gives CDR1 SGHRS, CDR2 YFSETQ. V was clipped by 0 bases and J by 1 base; unmatched bases: 5. This CDR3 is built from 16 residues. The chain's CDR3 is CASSLERGFGTDTQYF. The DNA for the CDR3 is TGCGCCAGCAGCTTGGAGCGGGGTTTCGGCACAGATACGCAGTATTTT. Supplemented by reference TRBV5-1 and TRBJ2-3, the full variable domain reads KAGVTQTPRYLIKTRGQQVTLSCSPISGHRSVSWYQQTPGQGLQFLFEYFSETQRNKGNFPGRFSGRQFSNSRSEMNVSTLELGDSALYLCASSLERGFGTDTQYFGPGTRLTVL.

This clonotype was recorded a few times. J is TRBJ2-3 and V is TRBV7-6; maybe TRBD1 (6 bases). V lost 3 bases, J lost 5 bases, and 12 bases lay in between. This CDR3 is built from 14 residues. Germline V gene sequence: CDR1 SGHVS, CDR2 FNYEAQ. The CDR3 spells CASSFSGTLDTQYF. The CDR3 DNA reads as TGTGCCAGCAGCTTTTCTGGGACATTAGATACGCAGTATTTT.

The chain joins TRBV6-2 or TRBV6-3 to TRBJ2-3, with D perhaps matching TRBD2 (5 bases). Germline V gene data show CDR1 as MNHEY and CDR2 as SVGEGT. The V end lost 6 bases, the J end lost 2 bases, and 15 bases lay between the germline ends. The CDR3 contains 15 residues. The DNA of the CDR3 is TGTGCCAGCAGCTGGACCGGGAATACCACAGATACGCAGTATTTT. Encoded protein: CASSWTGNTTDTQYF.

This clonotype was seen a handful of times. The CDR3 DNA reads TGTGCCAGCAGCTTAATGGTGACAGCGAACACTGAAGCTTTCTTT. As protein: CASSLMVTANTEAFF. V is TRBV11-2 and J is TRBJ1-1, with D possibly matching TRBD1 (5 bases). CDR3 length: 15 amino acids. Trimming left V 2 bases short and J 1 base short, with 11 bases between. In germline, CDR1 is SGHAT, CDR2 FQNNGV.

The chain is built from TRBV28 and TRBJ2-1, with 16 bases matching TRBD2. The CDR3 runs 17 residues. Germline CDR1 is MDHEN and CDR2 is SYDVKM. J gave up 8 bases and V 6 bases, and 10 bases lay outside the gene matches. As DNA, the CDR3 is TGTGCCAGCAGACCCGGGACTAGCGGGGGGGCCGGAGATGAGCAGTTCTTC. Translated: CASRPGTSGGAGDEQFF.